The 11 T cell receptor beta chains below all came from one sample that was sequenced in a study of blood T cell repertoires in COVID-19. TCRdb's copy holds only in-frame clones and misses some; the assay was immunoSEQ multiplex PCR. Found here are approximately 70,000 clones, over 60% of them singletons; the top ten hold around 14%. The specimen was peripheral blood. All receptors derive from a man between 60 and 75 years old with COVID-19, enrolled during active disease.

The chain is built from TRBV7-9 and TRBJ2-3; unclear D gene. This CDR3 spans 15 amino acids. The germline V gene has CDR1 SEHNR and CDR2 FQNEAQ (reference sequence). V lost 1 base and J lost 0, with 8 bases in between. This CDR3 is CASSLGATSTDTQYF. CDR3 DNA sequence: TGTGCCAGCAGCTTAGGGGCGACAAGCACAGATACGCAGTATTTT.

The CDR3 coding sequence is TGTGCCACCAGTGATCCCTCGGGACTAGCCGGGGCGGATGAGCAGTTCTTC. It translates to CATSDPSGLAGADEQFF. The gene calls are TRBV24-1 and TRBJ2-1, with TRBD2 identical over 9 bases. The CDR3 runs 17 residues. Germline V gene data show CDR1 as KGHDR and CDR2 as SFDVKD. J was trimmed by 8 bases and V by 3 bases; bases with no gene match: 13.

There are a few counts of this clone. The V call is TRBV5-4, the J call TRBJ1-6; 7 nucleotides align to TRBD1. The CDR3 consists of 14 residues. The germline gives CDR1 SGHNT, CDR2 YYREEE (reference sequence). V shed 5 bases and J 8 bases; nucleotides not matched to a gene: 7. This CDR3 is CASSPRQGDSPLHF. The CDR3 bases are TGTGCCAGCAGTCCCAGACAGGGAGATTCACCCCTCCACTTT.

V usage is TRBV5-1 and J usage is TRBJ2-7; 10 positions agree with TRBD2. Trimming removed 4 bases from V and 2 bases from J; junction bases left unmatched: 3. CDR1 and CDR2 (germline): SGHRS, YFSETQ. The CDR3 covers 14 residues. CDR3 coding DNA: TGCGCCAGCAGCCCAGCGGGAGGGCCCTACGAGCAGTACTTC. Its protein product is CASSPAGGPYEQYF.

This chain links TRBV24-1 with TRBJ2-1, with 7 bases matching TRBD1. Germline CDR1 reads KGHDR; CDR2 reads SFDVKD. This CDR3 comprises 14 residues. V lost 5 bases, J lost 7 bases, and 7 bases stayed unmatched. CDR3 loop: CATSAMTGLNEQFF. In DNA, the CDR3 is TGTGCCACCAGTGCCATGACAGGGTTGAATGAGCAGTTCTTC.

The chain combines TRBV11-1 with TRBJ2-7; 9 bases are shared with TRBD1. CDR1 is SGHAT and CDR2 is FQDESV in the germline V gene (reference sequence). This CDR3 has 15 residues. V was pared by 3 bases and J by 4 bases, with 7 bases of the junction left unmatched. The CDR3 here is CASSFSGQGLYEQYF. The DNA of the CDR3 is TGTGCCAGCAGCTTTTCGGGACAGGGTTTATACGAGCAGTACTTC.

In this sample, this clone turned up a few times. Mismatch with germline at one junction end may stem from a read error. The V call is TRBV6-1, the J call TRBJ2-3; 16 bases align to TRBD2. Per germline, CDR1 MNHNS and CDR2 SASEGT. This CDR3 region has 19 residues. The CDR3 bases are TGTGCCAGCAGGGAAGTGGGACTAGCGGGAGGGCCAAACGCAGATACGCAGTATTTT. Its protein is CASREVGLAGGPNADTQYF.

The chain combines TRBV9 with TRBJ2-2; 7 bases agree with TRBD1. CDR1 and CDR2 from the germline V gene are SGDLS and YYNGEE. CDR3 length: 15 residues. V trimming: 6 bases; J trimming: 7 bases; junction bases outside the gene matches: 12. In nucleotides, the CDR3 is TGTGCCAGCAACCTAGGGGGCAGGGCGGACGGGGAGCTGTTTTTT. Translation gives CASNLGGRADGELFF.

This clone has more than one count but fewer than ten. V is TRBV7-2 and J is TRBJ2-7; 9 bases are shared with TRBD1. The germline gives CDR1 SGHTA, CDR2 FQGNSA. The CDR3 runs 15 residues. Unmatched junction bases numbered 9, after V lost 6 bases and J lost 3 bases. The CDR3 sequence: CASREGQGTLYEQYF. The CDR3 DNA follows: TGTGCCAGCAGAGAGGGACAGGGAACCCTCTACGAGCAGTACTTC.

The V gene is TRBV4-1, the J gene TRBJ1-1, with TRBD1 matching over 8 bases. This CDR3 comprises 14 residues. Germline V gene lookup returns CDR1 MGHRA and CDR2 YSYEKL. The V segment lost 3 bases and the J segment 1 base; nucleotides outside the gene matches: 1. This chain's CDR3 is CASSQTGANTEAFF. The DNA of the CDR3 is TGCGCCAGCAGCCAGACAGGGGCGAACACTGAAGCTTTCTTT.

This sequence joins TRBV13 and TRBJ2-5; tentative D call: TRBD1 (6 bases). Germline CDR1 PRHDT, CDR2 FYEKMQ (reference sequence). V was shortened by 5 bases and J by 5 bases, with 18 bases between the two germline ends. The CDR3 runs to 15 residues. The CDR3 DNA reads TGTGCCAGCAGCCTCCTTGGACAGCCGGACGAGACCCAGTACTTC. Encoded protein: CASSLLGQPDETQYF.